This entry describes one T cell receptor beta chain. These data belong to a study of T cell clusters in autoimmune cytopenias. Some 38,000 genome equivalents of blood DNA were amplified for TRB. The length of the CDR3 is 18 residues. The germline gives CDR1 MNHEY, CDR2 SVGEGT. Multiplex touch-down PCR amplified TRB using TRB-A and TRB-B pools in one tube. Each CDR3 protein gets one entry in TCRdb, which reprocessed the multiplex PCR reads and gives no DNA. The sample totals about 11,000 distinct CDR3 sequences. The same sample was also studied in work on T cell repertoires in aging, cancer and after chemotherapy. This second study notes: Donor ages fell into six groups from 30 or younger up to 70 or older. In each cancer cohort, median generation probability increased across chemotherapy, suggesting thymic output rebounded.

V and J are TRBV6-2 or TRBV6-3 and TRBJ2-1; TCRdb's D call of TRBD2 is untestable without DNA. Sequencing input: peripheral blood. This sequence was found in a human donor in good health. The CDR3 region is CASSYSRHSSGGFNEQFF.